This TCR beta chain was observed in a study of cytomegalovirus exposure and HLA in healthy donors. This CDR3 has 14 amino acids. The trim removed 3 bases at V and 8 bases at J, leaving 9 bases unmatched. CDR1 and CDR2 (germline): MNHNS, SASEGT. Both 60 Vbeta primers and 13 Jbeta primers went into the PCR. Generated by immunoSEQ multiplex PCR, the TCRdb table keeps only in-frame clones and is missing some. In the table there are 120,000 to 150,000 clones, 73% of which are singletons. What was sequenced was PBMCs. The sequence was collected from a human donor in good health. The rearrangement links TRBV6-1 to TRBJ1-1; 7 nucleotides match TRBD1. CDR3 amino acids: CASSDPGGQAEAFF. The CDR3 region has the DNA TGTGCCAGCAGTGACCCAGGGGGGCAAGCCGAAGCTTTCTTT.